Listed below are T cell receptor beta chains from one sample, sequenced in a study of blood T cell repertoires in COVID-19. Data came from immunoSEQ multiplex PCR; TCRdb stores just in-frame clones and leaves some out. The table includes around 170,000 clones, about 74% detected once. Sequenced sample: peripheral blood. These receptors all stem from a woman older than 75 with acute or convalescent COVID-19. CDR3s include the opening cysteine and the closing phenylalanine or tryptophan. The D gene is left open where the match is weak. Rows give clone size only sometimes, using once, few, many, or a class for an expanded clone.

clone_size: .; j_call: TRBJ2-7; d_call: .; v_call: TRBV24-1; cdr3_aa: CATSERKTAEQYF; cdr3_nt: TGTGCCACCAGTGAAAGGAAGACAGCCGAGCAGTACTTC
clone_size: .; j_call: TRBJ2-1; d_call: .; v_call: TRBV19; cdr3_aa: CASSLDTQTYNEQFF; cdr3_nt: TGTGCCAGTAGTCTCGACACCCAGACATACAATGAGCAGTTCTTC
clone_size: few; j_call: TRBJ2-7; d_call: TRBD2; v_call: TRBV5-1; cdr3_aa: CASSLSSGIYEQYF; cdr3_nt: TGCGCCAGCAGCTTGTCAAGCGGGATCTACGAGCAGTACTTC
clone_size: .; j_call: TRBJ1-4; d_call: TRBD1; v_call: TRBV5-1; cdr3_aa: CASSSGQQEEKLFF; cdr3_nt: TGCGCCAGCAGCTCGGGACAGCAGGAAGAAAAACTGTTTTTT
clone_size: .; j_call: TRBJ2-5; d_call: TRBD2; v_call: TRBV27; cdr3_aa: CASSPSTGLAVEETQYF; cdr3_nt: TGTGCCAGCAGCCCTAGTACGGGACTAGCGGTCGAGGAGACCCAGTACTTC
clone_size: .; j_call: TRBJ2-3; d_call: .; v_call: TRBV9; cdr3_aa: CASSVAQFTDTQYF; cdr3_nt: TGTGCCAGCAGCGTAGCTCAGTTCACAGATACGCAGTATTTT
clone_size: .; j_call: TRBJ2-5; d_call: .; v_call: TRBV5-1; cdr3_aa: CASSLDSSEETQYF; cdr3_nt: TGCGCCAGCAGCTTGGATTCTAGCGAAGAGACCCAGTACTTC
clone_size: once; j_call: TRBJ2-2; d_call: TRBD2; v_call: TRBV19; cdr3_aa: CASSRLAGNTGELFF; cdr3_nt: TGTGCCAGTAGTAGACTAGCGGGTAACACCGGGGAGCTGTTTTTT
clone_size: .; j_call: TRBJ1-5; d_call: TRBD1; v_call: TRBV28; cdr3_aa: CASSFPRGRNQPQHF; cdr3_nt: TGTGCCAGCAGTTTTCCCAGGGGGCGCAATCAGCCCCAGCATTTT
clone_size: .; j_call: TRBJ2-1; d_call: TRBD1; v_call: TRBV29-1; cdr3_aa: CSSSGTGKYNEQFF; cdr3_nt: TGCAGCTCGTCCGGGACAGGGAAATACAATGAGCAGTTCTTC
clone_size: .; j_call: TRBJ2-2; d_call: .; v_call: TRBV4-1; cdr3_aa: CASSQAYGPRQASNTGELFF; cdr3_nt: TGCGCCAGCAGCCAAGCCTACGGCCCGAGACAAGCCTCGAACACCGGGGAGCTGTTTTTT
clone_size: .; j_call: TRBJ1-4; d_call: TRBD1; v_call: TRBV27; cdr3_aa: CASSRGTATNEKLFF; cdr3_nt: TGTGCCAGCAGTCGCGGGACAGCAACTAATGAAAAACTGTTTTTT
clone_size: .; j_call: TRBJ2-3; d_call: .; v_call: TRBV6-5; cdr3_aa: CASRQGITADTQYF; cdr3_nt: TGTGCCAGCAGACAGGGCATTACAGCAGATACGCAGTATTTT
clone_size: .; j_call: TRBJ2-7; d_call: .; v_call: TRBV4-1; cdr3_aa: CASSPHYVTPDEQYF; cdr3_nt: TGCGCCAGCAGTCCTCACTATGTAACGCCCGACGAGCAGTACTTC
clone_size: .; j_call: TRBJ2-1; d_call: TRBD2; v_call: TRBV4-2; cdr3_aa: CASSQKTSGANEQFF; cdr3_nt: TGTGCCAGCAGCCAAAAGACTAGCGGGGCAAATGAGCAGTTCTTC
clone_size: .; j_call: TRBJ1-1; d_call: .; v_call: TRBV12-3/TRBV12-4; cdr3_aa: CASSPGGEAFF; cdr3_nt: TGTGCCAGCAGTCCCGGGGGTGAAGCTTTCTTT
clone_size: .; j_call: TRBJ2-7; d_call: TRBD2; v_call: TRBV7-2; cdr3_aa: CASSPASGNEQYF; cdr3_nt: TGTGCCAGCAGCCCCGCTAGCGGGAACGAGCAGTACTTC
clone_size: .; j_call: TRBJ2-5; d_call: TRBD1; v_call: TRBV5-1; cdr3_aa: CASSGGTGGEETQYF; cdr3_nt: TGCGCCAGCAGCGGCGGGACAGGGGGGGAAGAGACCCAGTACTTC
clone_size: few; j_call: TRBJ1-5; d_call: .; v_call: TRBV6-5; cdr3_aa: CASSPSGSNQPQHF; cdr3_nt: TGTGCCAGCAGCCCGTCCGGGAGCAATCAGCCCCAGCATTTT
clone_size: .; j_call: TRBJ1-2; d_call: .; v_call: TRBV19; cdr3_aa: CASSIDYSNLLYGYTF; cdr3_nt: TGTGCCAGTAGTATAGATTATAGCAATTTACTCTATGGCTACACCTTC
clone_size: .; j_call: TRBJ1-1; d_call: .; v_call: TRBV12-3/TRBV12-4; cdr3_aa: CASSFSSNTEAFF; cdr3_nt: TGTGCCAGCAGTTTCAGTTCGAACACTGAAGCTTTCTTT
clone_size: once; j_call: TRBJ1-2; d_call: .; v_call: TRBV14; cdr3_aa: CASSQGRGGYGYTF; cdr3_nt: TGTGCCAGCAGCCAAGGTCGGGGAGGCTATGGCTACACCTTC
clone_size: .; j_call: TRBJ2-5; d_call: TRBD2; v_call: TRBV10-1; cdr3_aa: CASSPAGVEETQYF; cdr3_nt: TGCGCCAGCAGCCCAGCGGGAGTTGAAGAGACCCAGTACTTC
clone_size: .; j_call: TRBJ2-3; d_call: .; v_call: TRBV6-2/TRBV6-3; cdr3_aa: CASSPYTDTQYF; cdr3_nt: TGTGCCAGCAGCCCCTACACAGATACGCAGTATTTT
clone_size: few; j_call: TRBJ2-1; d_call: TRBD2; v_call: TRBV25-1; cdr3_aa: CASSDLAGVGNEQFF; cdr3_nt: TGTGCCAGCAGTGACCTAGCGGGAGTGGGTAATGAGCAGTTCTTC
clone_size: .; j_call: TRBJ2-2; d_call: .; v_call: TRBV18; cdr3_aa: CASSPHVVASNTGELFF; cdr3_nt: TGTGCCAGCTCACCACATGTTGTAGCCTCGAACACCGGGGAGCTGTTTTTT